One sample yielded the 18 T cell receptor beta chains listed below, sequenced in a study of radiotherapy plus CTLA-4 blockade in lung cancer (dated by TCRdb to between 2018 and 2020). The method behind the library was the immunoSEQ multiplex PCR assay. Drawn from immuneACCESS, this table holds only the in-frame rearrangements with V and J called that TCRdb kept. Clones are partly lost; checked studies trace under half to an unresolved V gene and leave the rest unexplained. This sample has about 78,000 clones in its table, and around 84% of those were observed once. 0.87% of the sample goes to the ten largest clones. The sequences come from peripheral blood, collected from a patient treated with radiotherapy plus ipilimumab. The receptors were sampled from a human donor with non-small cell lung cancer who had stable disease on radiotherapy plus ipilimumab.

The V gene is TRBV6-1, the J gene TRBJ1-5; 8 positions match TRBD1. Unmatched junction bases numbered 4, after V lost 2 bases and J lost 7 bases. The CDR3 is 14 residues long. Germline V gene data show CDR1 as MNHNS and CDR2 as SASEGT. The DNA of the CDR3 is TGTGCCAGCAGTGAACAGGGGGCACAGCAGCCCCAGCATTTT. Its protein is CASSEQGAQQPQHF.

J is TRBJ2-7 and V is TRBV27; 9 bases align to TRBD1. The trim removed 5 bases at V and 7 bases at J, leaving 12 bases unmatched. CDR3 length equals 15 residues. Germline lookup yields CDR1 MNHEY and CDR2 SMNVEV (reference sequence). The CDR3 DNA is TGTGCCAGCAGTCCCGGGACAGGGAGAGTCGGGGAGCAGTACTTC. Translation: CASSPGTGRVGEQYF.

V usage is TRBV19 and J usage is TRBJ1-1; no clear D gene. Trimming left V 5 bases short and J 1 base short, with 17 bases between. Germline CDR1 is LNHDA and CDR2 is SQIVND (reference sequence). The CDR3 is 16 amino acids. The CDR3 bases are TGTGCCAGTAGTTTGCCCCCTTTAAACAGGAACACTGAAGCTTTCTTT. Translated, it gives CASSLPPLNRNTEAFF.

This chain joins TRBV27 and TRBJ1-2, with D unclear. Germline assignment: CDR1 MNHEY and CDR2 SMNVEV (reference sequence). With 7 bases removed from V and 2 bases from J, the gap between germline ends came to 11 bases. There are 13 residues in the CDR3. DNA for the CDR3: TGTGCCAGCATCGGGCGGCTAAACTATGGCTACACCTTC. Protein: CASIGRLNYGYTF.

V gene TRBV7-9 combines with J gene TRBJ2-1; 9 bases match TRBD1. After removal of 0 bases from V and 9 bases from J, the junction contained 6 bases not matched to a gene. CDR3 length equals 15 residues. The germline V gene has CDR1 SEHNR and CDR2 FQNEAQ (reference sequence). Written as DNA, the CDR3 is TGTGCCAGCAGCTTAGCGGTCGGACAGGGGCCTGAGCAGTTCTTC. Protein product: CASSLAVGQGPEQFF.

For the CDR3, the DNA is TGTGCCAGCTCACTCCAGGGGGTGGTCACTGAAGCTTTCTTT. It codes for CASSLQGVVTEAFF. The chain recombines TRBV18 with TRBJ1-1; 7 bases are shared with TRBD1. The length of the CDR3 is 14 residues. CDR1 and CDR2 (germline): KGHSH, LQKENI. With V trimmed by 4 bases and J by 4 bases, 6 bases remained unmatched.

The chain uses TRBV29-1 and TRBJ1-2; 10 bases fit TRBD1. This CDR3 is 15 amino acids long. The J segment lost 2 bases and the V segment lost 7 bases, leaving 10 bases of the junction unmatched. The germline V gene has CDR1 SQVTM and CDR2 ANQGSEA. CDR3 residues: CSAEQATGGNYGYTF. CDR3 nucleotide sequence: TGCAGCGCAGAACAGGCGACAGGGGGCAACTATGGCTACACCTTC.

As for this clone: Other DNA sequences from this sample encode an identical CDR3 as well. This chain links TRBV7-9 with TRBJ2-5; no firm D call. CDR3 length equals 13 residues. V gave up 3 bases and J gave up 1 base, with 6 bases separating them. CDR1 and CDR2 (germline): SEHNR, FQNEAQ (reference sequence). In DNA form, the CDR3 reads TGTGCCAGCAGCTTGAAGGGCCAAGAGACCCAGTACTTC. Translation: CASSLKGQETQYF.

The chain is built from TRBV19 and TRBJ1-5, with 9 nucleotides matching TRBD1. The V and J ends lost 7 bases and 1 base, in that order; junction bases with no gene match: 8. The CDR3 contains 16 residues. Germline V gene data show CDR1 as LNHDA and CDR2 as SQIVND (reference sequence). CDR3 sequence: CASTGQGTRSNQPQHF. As DNA, the CDR3 is TGTGCCAGTACGGGACAGGGTACCCGGAGCAATCAGCCCCAGCATTTT.

The chain has TRBV19 and TRBJ1-4; D is perhaps TRBD1 (6 bases). Per the germline V gene, CDR1 is LNHDA and CDR2 is SQIVND (reference sequence). The V and J ends lost 5 bases and 6 bases respectively, with 10 bases between them. This CDR3 spans 13 amino acids. The CDR3 nucleotides read TGTGCCAGTAGTCTGACAGGATATGAAAAACTGTTTTTT. It is translated as CASSLTGYEKLFF.

V and J are TRBV5-4 and TRBJ2-2; weak D call: TRBD2 (7 bases). Germline loops: CDR1 SGHNT, CDR2 YYREEE (reference sequence). V lost 5 bases, J lost 0 bases, and 14 bases lay in between. The CDR3 has 16 amino acids. The CDR3 is CASSRGADPNTGELFF. Here the CDR3 DNA reads TGTGCCAGCAGTCGGGGGGCGGACCCGAACACCGGGGAGCTGTTTTTT.

The chain combines TRBV7-9 with TRBJ1-2; D unclear. CDR1 SEHNR and CDR2 FQNEAQ come from the germline V gene (reference sequence). CDR3 size: 15 residues. The germline V and J ends were trimmed by 1 base and 4 bases, with 13 bases remaining between them. The CDR3 nucleotides are TGTGCCAGCAGCTTAGTGTCAGCCAGTAGCTATGGCTACACCTTC. The encoded protein is CASSLVSASSYGYTF. The variable domain in full, completed from reference TRBV7-9 and TRBJ1-2, reads DTGVSQNPRHKITKRGQNVTFRCDPISEHNRLYWYRQTLGQGPEFLTYFQNEAQLEKSRLLSDRFSAERPKGSFSTLEIQRTEQGDSAMYLCASSLVSASSYGYTFGSGTRLTVV.

This rearrangement joins TRBV5-1 to TRBJ1-6, with 8 bases fitting TRBD1. Trimming removed 3 bases from V and 7 bases from J; junction bases left unmatched: 3. The CDR3 is made up of 14 amino acids. The germline V gene encodes CDR1 SGHRS and CDR2 YFSETQ. CDR3 sequence: CASSSGQANSPLHF. The CDR3 DNA reads as TGCGCCAGCAGCTCGGGACAGGCGAATTCACCCCTCCACTTT.

The chain combines TRBV7-9 with TRBJ2-1; no firm D call. The CDR3 is 11 residues long. Germline V gene data show CDR1 as SEHNR and CDR2 as FQNEAQ (reference sequence). Deletions cut 5 bases from V and 8 bases from J, with 7 bases between. Here the CDR3 DNA reads TGTGCCAGCAGCCTTTTGGATGAGCAGTTCTTC. This translates into CASSLLDEQFF.

The chain uses TRBV19 and TRBJ2-7; 8 bases align to TRBD2. This CDR3 contains 15 residues. Per the germline V gene, CDR1 is LNHDA and CDR2 is SQIVND (reference sequence). With V trimmed by 5 bases and J by 3 bases, 9 bases remained unmatched. CDR3 sequence (DNA): TGTGCCAGTAGTTTCGGGGGGGCGGGAAGCTACGAGCAGTACTTC. Its translation: CASSFGGAGSYEQYF.

The gene calls are TRBV28 and TRBJ2-7, with TRBD2 matching over 8 bases. The CDR3 is 15 residues long. The V and J ends lost 0 bases and 4 bases, in that order; junction bases with no gene match: 5. Germline CDR1 MDHEN, CDR2 SYDVKM. The DNA of the CDR3 is TGTGCCAGCAGTTTATGGGGACTAGTAATGTACGAGCAGTACTTC. It specifies CASSLWGLVMYEQYF.

This clone appeared a single time. The chain joins TRBV7-8 to TRBJ2-2; D is unresolved. V shed 2 bases and J shed 5 bases, with 6 bases lying between them. The CDR3 runs 13 residues. The germline V gene has CDR1 SGHVS and CDR2 FQNEAQ. CDR3 nucleotides: TGTGCCAGCAGCTTATTAGGGACCGGGGAGCTGTTTTTT. Protein sequence: CASSLLGTGELFF.

The sample holds a few counts of this clone. V and J are TRBV11-3 and TRBJ2-7; TRBD1 matches 7 bases. Germline values: CDR1 SGHNT, CDR2 YENEEA. The CDR3 totals 15 residues. The trim removed 3 bases at V and 3 bases at J, leaving 8 bases unmatched. The CDR3 spells CASSFPGTVVYEQYF. As DNA, the CDR3 is TGTGCCAGCAGCTTCCCAGGGACAGTAGTCTACGAGCAGTACTTC.